A selection of T cell receptor beta chains follows, all from one sample in a study of cytomegalovirus exposure and HLA in healthy donors. The protocol was immunoSEQ multiplex PCR, while the TCRdb copy is restricted to in-frame clones and leaves out a portion. The sample carries about 94,000 clones, roughly 8.2% recorded once. Sequencing was done on a sample of PBMCs. These receptors were collected from a man aged 45-65 years in good health and CMV-seronegative. Each CDR3 is given with its conserved first and last residue. A D gene is named only where the DNA matches it firmly. The size of a clone is reported for some rows only, either as once, few or many, or as a class for expanded clones.

TRBV19,TRBJ2-5,TRBD2,.,TGTGCCAGTAGTACGAGACTAGCGGGGAATTTCCAAGAGACCCAGTACTTC,CASSTRLAGNFQETQYF
TRBV6-4,TRBJ2-5,TRBD2,few,TGTGCCAGCAGTGACTCGAGGCTAGCGGGGAGAGAGACCCAGTACTTC,CASSDSRLAGRETQYF
TRBV10-3,TRBJ1-5,TRBD1,.,TGTGCCATCAGTGATACGGGTCTGACAGGGCTTCAGCCCCAGCATTTT,CAISDTGLTGLQPQHF
TRBV5-6,TRBJ1-5,.,few,TGTGCCAGCAGCTTGACCAGGGAAAATCAGCCCCAGCATTTT,CASSLTRENQPQHF
TRBV28,TRBJ2-3,TRBD2,few,TGTGCCAGCCCCCCGGGGGGTTTTAGCACAGATACGCAGTATTTT,CASPPGGFSTDTQYF
TRBV5-1,TRBJ1-1,TRBD1,.,TGCGCCAGCAGCTCCTCGCAGGGGGAGAACACTGAAGCTTTCTTT,CASSSSQGENTEAFF
TRBV28,TRBJ2-3,TRBD1,few,TGTGCCAGCAGTTCGGGACAGAGCACAGATACGCAGTATTTT,CASSSGQSTDTQYF
TRBV28,TRBJ1-2,.,few,TGTGCCAGCATTTCGGGGTTATCTGGCTACACCTTC,CASISGLSGYTF
TRBV5-5,TRBJ2-7,.,.,TGTGCCAGCAGCTTGAACAGCGGATACGAGCAGTACTTC,CASSLNSGYEQYF
TRBV28,TRBJ1-1,.,many,TGTGCCAGCAGGGTGGGGAGCACTGAAGCTTTCTTT,CASRVGSTEAFF
TRBV6-1,TRBJ1-1,.,few,TGTGCCAGCAGAGAGGAGGTGAACACTGAAGCTTTCTTT,CASREEVNTEAFF
TRBV7-9,TRBJ2-3,.,few,TGTGCCAGCAGCCCCCCGGGGGGCGTAACAGATACGCAGTATTTT,CASSPPGGVTDTQYF
TRBV30,TRBJ1-4,.,.,TGTGCCTGGAGTATCAACCGGAATGAAAAACTGTTTTTT,CAWSINRNEKLFF
TRBV7-2,TRBJ1-2,TRBD1,few,TGTGCCAGCAGCAGAGGACAGGGAAATGGCTACACCTTC,CASSRGQGNGYTF
TRBV27,TRBJ1-2,TRBD1,few,TGTGCCAGCAGCACAACATTGTGGGGGGAGGACAGGGCTCACTATGGCTACACCTTC,CASSTTLWGEDRAHYGYTF
TRBV5-6,TRBJ2-7,TRBD2,.,TGTGCCAGCAGCCCGACCACGAATAGCGGGGGATACGAGCAGTACTTC,CASSPTTNSGGYEQYF
TRBV28,TRBJ2-7,TRBD2,few,TGTGCCAGCAGTTTCCTGACTAGCGGTCTCGGCGAGCAGTACTTC,CASSFLTSGLGEQYF
TRBV19,TRBJ1-4,TRBD1,few,TGTGCCAGTAGGAACAGGGGGTCTTTTGAAAAACTGTTTTTT,CASRNRGSFEKLFF
TRBV6-1,TRBJ1-3,.,few,TGTGCCACCCTCCCAGCGGGCTCTGGAAACACCATATATTTT,CATLPAGSGNTIYF
TRBV6-1,TRBJ1-6,.,.,TGTGCCAGCAGTGAAAGCCGGGGATCACCCCTCCACTTT,CASSESRGSPLHF
TRBV5-5,TRBJ2-5,.,few,TGTGCCAGCAGCTTGGGACCTAGCTTCCAAGAGACCCAGTACTTC,CASSLGPSFQETQYF
TRBV5-1,TRBJ1-4,.,few,TGCGCCAGCAGCTTGGATGTACAGGGAAGTAATGAAAAACTGTTTTTT,CASSLDVQGSNEKLFF
TRBV7-9,TRBJ2-7,TRBD2,few,TGTGCCAGCAGCTTAAGTTTGGCACTAGCGGGGAACCCCTACGAGCAGTACTTC,CASSLSLALAGNPYEQYF
TRBV7-8,TRBJ1-3,.,.,TGTGCCAGCAGCATTTTCCTAGGGGTTTCAGGAAACACCATATATTTT,CASSIFLGVSGNTIYF